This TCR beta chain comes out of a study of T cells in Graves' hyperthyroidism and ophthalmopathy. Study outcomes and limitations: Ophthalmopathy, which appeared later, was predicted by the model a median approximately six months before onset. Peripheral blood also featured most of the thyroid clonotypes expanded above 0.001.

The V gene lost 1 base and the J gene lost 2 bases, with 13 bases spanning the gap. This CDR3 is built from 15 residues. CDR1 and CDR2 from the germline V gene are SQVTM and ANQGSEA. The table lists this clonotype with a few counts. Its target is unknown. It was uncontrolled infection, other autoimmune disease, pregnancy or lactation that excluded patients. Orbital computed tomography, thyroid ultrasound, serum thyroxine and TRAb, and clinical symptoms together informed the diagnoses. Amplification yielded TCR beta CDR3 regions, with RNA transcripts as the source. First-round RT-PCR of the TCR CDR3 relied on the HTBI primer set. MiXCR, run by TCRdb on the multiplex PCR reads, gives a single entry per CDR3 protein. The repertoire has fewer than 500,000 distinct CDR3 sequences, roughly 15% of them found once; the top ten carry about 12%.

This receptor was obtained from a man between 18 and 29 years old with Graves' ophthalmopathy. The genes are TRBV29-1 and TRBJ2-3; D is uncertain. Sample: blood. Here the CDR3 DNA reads TGCAGCGTTGAAGGGGCTAGTCCGGACACAGATACGCAGTATTTT. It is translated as CSVEGASPDTDTQYF.